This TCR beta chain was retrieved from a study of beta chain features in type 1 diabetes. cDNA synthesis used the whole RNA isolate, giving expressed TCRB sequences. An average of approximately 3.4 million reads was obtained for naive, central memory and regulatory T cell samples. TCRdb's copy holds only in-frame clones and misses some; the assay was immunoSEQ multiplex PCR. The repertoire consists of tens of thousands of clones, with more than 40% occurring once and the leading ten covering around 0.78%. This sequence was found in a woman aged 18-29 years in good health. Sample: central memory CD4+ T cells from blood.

The CDR3 DNA follows: TGTGCCAGTAGTGTGGCGGGACTCGAGCAGTACTTC. It codes for CASSVAGLEQYF. The chain couples TRBV19 to TRBJ2-7, with D possibly being TRBD2 (6 bases). With 5 bases removed from V and 6 bases from J, the gap between germline ends came to 11 bases. Germline V gene data show CDR1 as LNHDA and CDR2 as SQIVND (reference sequence). This CDR3 has 12 amino acids.